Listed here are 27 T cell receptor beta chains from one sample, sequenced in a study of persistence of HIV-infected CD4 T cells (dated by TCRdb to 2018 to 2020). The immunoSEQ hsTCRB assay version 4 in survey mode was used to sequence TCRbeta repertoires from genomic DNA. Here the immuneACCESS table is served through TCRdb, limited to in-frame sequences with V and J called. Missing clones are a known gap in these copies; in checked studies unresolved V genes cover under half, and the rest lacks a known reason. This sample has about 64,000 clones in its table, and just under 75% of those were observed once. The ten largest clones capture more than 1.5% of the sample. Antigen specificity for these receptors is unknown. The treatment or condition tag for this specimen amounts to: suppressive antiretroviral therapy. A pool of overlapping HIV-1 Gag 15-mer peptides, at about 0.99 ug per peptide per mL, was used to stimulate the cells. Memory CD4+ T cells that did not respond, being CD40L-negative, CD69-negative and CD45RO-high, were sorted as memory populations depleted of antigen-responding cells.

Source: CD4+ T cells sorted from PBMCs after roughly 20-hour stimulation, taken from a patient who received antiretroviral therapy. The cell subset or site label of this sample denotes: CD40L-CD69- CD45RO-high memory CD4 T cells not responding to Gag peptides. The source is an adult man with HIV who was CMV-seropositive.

In DNA, the CDR3 is TGTGCCAGTAACGAATTTGGGGGCCGGGGGACTTCTGCCTCCGATGAGCAGTTCTTC. It specifies CASNEFGGRGTSASDEQFF. The J gene is TRBJ2-1, the V gene TRBV19; either TRBD1 or TRBD2 may fit D (6 bases each). Germline CDR1 is LNHDA and CDR2 is SQIVND (reference sequence). With 7 bases removed from V and 8 bases from J, the gap between germline ends came to 33 bases. The CDR3 spans 19 residues. Using reference TRBV19 and TRBJ2-1 for the parts outside the CDR3, the full variable domain is DGGITQSPKYLFRKEGQNVTLSCEQNLNHDAMYWYRQDPGQGLRLIYYSQIVNDFQKGDIAEGYSVSREKKESFPLTVTSAQKNPTAFYLCASNEFGGRGTSASDEQFFGPGTRLTVL.

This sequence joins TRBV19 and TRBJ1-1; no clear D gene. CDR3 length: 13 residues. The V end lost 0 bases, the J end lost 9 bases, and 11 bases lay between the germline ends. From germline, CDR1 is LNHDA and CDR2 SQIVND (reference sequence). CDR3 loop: CASSIDGTAKAFF. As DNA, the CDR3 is TGTGCCAGTAGTATAGATGGAACGGCAAAAGCTTTCTTT.

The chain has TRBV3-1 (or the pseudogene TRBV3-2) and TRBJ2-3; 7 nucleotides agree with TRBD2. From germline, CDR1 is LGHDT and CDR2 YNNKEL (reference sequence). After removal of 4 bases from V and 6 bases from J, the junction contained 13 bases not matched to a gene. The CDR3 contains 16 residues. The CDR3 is CASSPMTSLSGDTQYF. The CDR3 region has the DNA TGTGCCAGCAGCCCAATGACTAGCCTATCGGGGGATACGCAGTATTTT.

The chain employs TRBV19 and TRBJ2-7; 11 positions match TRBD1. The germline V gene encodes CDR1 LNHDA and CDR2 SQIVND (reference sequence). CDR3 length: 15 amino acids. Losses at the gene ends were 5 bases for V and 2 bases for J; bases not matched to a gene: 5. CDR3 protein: CASSPGQGVAYEQYF. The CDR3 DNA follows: TGTGCCAGTAGTCCGGGACAGGGGGTGGCCTACGAGCAGTACTTC.

The CDR3 DNA reads TGTGCCAGCAGCTTGGACAGGGGATGGTCACCCCTCCACTTT. Protein sequence: CASSLDRGWSPLHF. The chain has TRBV5-6 and TRBJ1-6, with 7 bases lining up with TRBD1. The germline V gene has CDR1 SGHDT and CDR2 YYEEEE. V gave up 0 bases and J gave up 10 bases; unmatched junction bases: 4. This CDR3 region has 14 residues.

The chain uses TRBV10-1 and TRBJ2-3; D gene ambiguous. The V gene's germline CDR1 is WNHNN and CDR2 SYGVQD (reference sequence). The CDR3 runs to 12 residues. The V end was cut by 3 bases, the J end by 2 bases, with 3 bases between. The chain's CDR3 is CASSDSTDTQYF. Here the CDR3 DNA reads TGCGCCAGCAGTGATTCCACAGATACGCAGTATTTT.

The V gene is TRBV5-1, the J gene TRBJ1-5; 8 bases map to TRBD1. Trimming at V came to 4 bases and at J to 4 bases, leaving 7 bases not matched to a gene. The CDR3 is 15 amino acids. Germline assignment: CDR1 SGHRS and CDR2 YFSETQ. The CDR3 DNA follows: TGCGCCAGCAGCGTGACAGGGGCGGTTAATCAGCCCCAGCATTTT. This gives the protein CASSVTGAVNQPQHF.

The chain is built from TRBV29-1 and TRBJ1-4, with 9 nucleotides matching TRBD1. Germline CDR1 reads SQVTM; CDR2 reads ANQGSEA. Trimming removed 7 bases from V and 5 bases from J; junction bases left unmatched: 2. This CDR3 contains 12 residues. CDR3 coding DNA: TGCAGCGCCGGGACAGGGAATGAAAAACTGTTTTTT. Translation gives CSAGTGNEKLFF.

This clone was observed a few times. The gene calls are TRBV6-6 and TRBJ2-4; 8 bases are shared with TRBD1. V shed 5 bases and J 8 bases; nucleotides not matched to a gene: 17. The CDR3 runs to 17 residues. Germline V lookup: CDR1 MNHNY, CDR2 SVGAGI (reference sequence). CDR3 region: CASSPANYQGANYIQYF. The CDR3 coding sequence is TGTGCCAGCAGTCCCGCAAATTACCAGGGGGCAAATTACATTCAGTACTTC.

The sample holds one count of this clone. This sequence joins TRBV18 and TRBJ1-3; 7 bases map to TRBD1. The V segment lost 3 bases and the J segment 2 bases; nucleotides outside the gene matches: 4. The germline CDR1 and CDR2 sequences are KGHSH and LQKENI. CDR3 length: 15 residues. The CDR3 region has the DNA TGTGCCAGCTCACCCACAGGGGCAACTGGAAACACCATATATTTT. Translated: CASSPTGATGNTIYF.

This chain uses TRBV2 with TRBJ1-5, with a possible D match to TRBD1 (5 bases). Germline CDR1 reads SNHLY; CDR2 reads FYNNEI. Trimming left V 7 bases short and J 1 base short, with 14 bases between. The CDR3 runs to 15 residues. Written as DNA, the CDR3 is TGTGCCAGCACCTTAGAATCAGGGAGCAATCAGCCCCAGCATTTT. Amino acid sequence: CASTLESGSNQPQHF. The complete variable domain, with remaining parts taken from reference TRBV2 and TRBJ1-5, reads EPEVTQTPSHQVTQMGQEVILRCVPISNHLYFYWYRQILGQKVEFLVSFYNNEISEKSEIFDDQFSVERPDGSNFTLKIRSTKLEDSAMYFCASTLESGSNQPQHFGDGTRLSIL.

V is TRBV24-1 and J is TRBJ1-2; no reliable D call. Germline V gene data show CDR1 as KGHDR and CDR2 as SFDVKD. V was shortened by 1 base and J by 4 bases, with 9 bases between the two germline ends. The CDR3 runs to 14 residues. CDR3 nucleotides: TGTGCCACCAGTGATTTCAGGCAGGTCTATGGCTACACCTTC. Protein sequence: CATSDFRQVYGYTF.

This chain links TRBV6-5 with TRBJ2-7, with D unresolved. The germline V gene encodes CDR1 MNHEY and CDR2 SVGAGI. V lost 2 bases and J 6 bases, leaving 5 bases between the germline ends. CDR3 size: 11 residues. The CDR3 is CASSYEGEQYF. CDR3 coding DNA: TGTGCCAGCAGTTACGAAGGCGAGCAGTACTTC.

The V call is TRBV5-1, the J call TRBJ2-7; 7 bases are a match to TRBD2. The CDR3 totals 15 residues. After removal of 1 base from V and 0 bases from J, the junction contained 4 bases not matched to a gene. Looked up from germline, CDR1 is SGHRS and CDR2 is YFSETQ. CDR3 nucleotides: TGCGCCAGCAGCTTGACGGGGGGTTCCTCCTACGAGCAGTACTTC. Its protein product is CASSLTGGSSYEQYF. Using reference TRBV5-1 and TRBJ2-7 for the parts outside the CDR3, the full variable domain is KAGVTQTPRYLIKTRGQQVTLSCSPISGHRSVSWYQQTPGQGLQFLFEYFSETQRNKGNFPGRFSGRQFSNSRSEMNVSTLELGDSALYLCASSLTGGSSYEQYFGPGTRLTVT.

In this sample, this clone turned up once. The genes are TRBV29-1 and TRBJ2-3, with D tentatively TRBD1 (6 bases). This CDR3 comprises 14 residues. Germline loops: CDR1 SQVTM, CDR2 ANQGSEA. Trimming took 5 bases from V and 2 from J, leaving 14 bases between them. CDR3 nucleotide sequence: TGCAGCGTTACGACAGGTATAGACACAGATACGCAGTATTTT. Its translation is CSVTTGIDTDTQYF.

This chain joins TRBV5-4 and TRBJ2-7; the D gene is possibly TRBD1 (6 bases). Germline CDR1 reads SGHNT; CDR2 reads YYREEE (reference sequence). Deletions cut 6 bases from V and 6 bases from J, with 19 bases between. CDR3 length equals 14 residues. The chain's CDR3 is CASTMGAGVGEQYF. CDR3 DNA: TGTGCCAGCACCATGGGGGCAGGGGTTGGCGAGCAGTACTTC.

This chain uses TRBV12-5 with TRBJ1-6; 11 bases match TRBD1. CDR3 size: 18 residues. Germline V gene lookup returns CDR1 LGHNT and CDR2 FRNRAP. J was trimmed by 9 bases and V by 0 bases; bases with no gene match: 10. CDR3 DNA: TGTGCTAGTGGTTTGGTACGTAAGGAGGGACAGGGGGTTTCACCCCTCCACTTT. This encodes CASGLVRKEGQGVSPLHF.

CDR3 nucleotide sequence: TGTGCCAGCACCCGTACGGGGGACACTGAAGCTTTCTTT. Its protein product is CASTRTGDTEAFF. The V and J genes are TRBV6-5 and TRBJ1-1, with a tentative D call TRBD1 (5 bases). The CDR3 length is 13 residues. Germline CDR1 and CDR2: MNHEY and SVGAGI. V was trimmed by 7 bases and J by 3 bases, leaving 12 bases between them.

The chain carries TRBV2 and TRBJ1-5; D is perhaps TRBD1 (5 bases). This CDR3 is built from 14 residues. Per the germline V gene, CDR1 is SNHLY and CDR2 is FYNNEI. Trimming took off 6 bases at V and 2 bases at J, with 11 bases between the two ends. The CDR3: CASRGTRGNQPQHF. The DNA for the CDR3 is TGTGCCAGCAGGGGGACTCGGGGCAATCAGCCCCAGCATTTT.

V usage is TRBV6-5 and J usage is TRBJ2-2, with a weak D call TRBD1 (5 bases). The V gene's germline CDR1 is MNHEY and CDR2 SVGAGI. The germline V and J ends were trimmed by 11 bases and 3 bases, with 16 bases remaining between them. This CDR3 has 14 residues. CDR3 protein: CASRFRDYTGELFF. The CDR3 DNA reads TGTGCCTCTCGGTTCAGGGATTACACCGGGGAGCTGTTTTTT.

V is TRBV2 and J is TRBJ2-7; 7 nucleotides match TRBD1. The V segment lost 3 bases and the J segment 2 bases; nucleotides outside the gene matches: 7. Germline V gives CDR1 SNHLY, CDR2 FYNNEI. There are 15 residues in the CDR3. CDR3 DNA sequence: TGTGCCAGCAGTGAGGACAGGCCGGCGACCTACGAGCAGTACTTC. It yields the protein CASSEDRPATYEQYF.

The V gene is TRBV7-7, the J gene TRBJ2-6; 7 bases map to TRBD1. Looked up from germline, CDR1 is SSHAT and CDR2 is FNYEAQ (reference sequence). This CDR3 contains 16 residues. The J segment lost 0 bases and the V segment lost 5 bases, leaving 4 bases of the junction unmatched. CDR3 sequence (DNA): TGTGCCAGCAGCCAAGGGACAGCCTCTGGGGCCAACGTCCTGACTTTC. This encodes CASSQGTASGANVLTF.

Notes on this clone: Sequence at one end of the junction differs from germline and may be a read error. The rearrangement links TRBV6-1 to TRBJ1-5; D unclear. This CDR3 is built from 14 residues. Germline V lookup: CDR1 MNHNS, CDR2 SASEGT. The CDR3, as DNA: TGTGCCAGCAGTCAAGCTTATACCAGGCAGCCCCAGCATTTT. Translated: CASSQAYTRQPQHF.

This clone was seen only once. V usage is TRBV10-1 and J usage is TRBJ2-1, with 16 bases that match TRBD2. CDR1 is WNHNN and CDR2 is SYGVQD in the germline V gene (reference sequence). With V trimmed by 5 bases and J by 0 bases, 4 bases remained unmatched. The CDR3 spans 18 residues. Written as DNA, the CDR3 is TGCGCCAGCAGTCCGGGACTAGCGGGGGGGAGCTCCTACAATGAGCAGTTCTTC. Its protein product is CASSPGLAGGSSYNEQFF.

For the CDR3, the DNA is TGTGCCAGCAGCTTGGCGGGTTTCGAGCAGTACTTC. Protein product: CASSLAGFEQYF. The chain couples TRBV5-5 to TRBJ2-7; D gene ambiguous. The V end was cut by 0 bases, the J end by 6 bases, with 7 bases between. This CDR3 spans 12 amino acids. CDR1 SGHKS and CDR2 YYEKEE come from the germline V gene (reference sequence).

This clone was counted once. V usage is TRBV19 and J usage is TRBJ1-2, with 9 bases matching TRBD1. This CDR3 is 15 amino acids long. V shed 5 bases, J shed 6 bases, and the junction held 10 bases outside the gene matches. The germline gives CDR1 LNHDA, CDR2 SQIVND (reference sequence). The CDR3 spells CASSSKTGGKDGYTF. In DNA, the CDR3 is TGTGCCAGTAGTTCGAAGACAGGGGGGAAGGATGGCTACACCTTC.

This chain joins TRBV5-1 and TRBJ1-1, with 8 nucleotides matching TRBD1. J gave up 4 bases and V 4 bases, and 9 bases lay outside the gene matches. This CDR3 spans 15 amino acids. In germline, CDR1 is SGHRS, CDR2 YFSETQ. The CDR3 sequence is CASSAPGGSGTEAFF. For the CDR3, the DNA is TGCGCCAGCAGCGCCCCAGGGGGCTCGGGCACTGAAGCTTTCTTT.